Following are 8 T cell receptor beta chains from one sample sequenced in a study of spatial heterogeneity in lung cancer. Study-wide points: It was found that expanded intratumoral alpha and beta TCR counts tracked tumor mutation counts.

Their specific antigens are unknown. From the 5' RACE reads, TCRdb called clonotypes with MiXCR, one entry per CDR3 protein. The sample lists more than 25,000 distinct CDR3 sequences; under 8.5% were seen once. Sample time point: sample taken at primary tumor resection. The sample was lung tumor tissue, taken at surgery. Receptors were obtained from a male donor with early-stage non-small cell lung cancer.

This clonotype was seen a few times. The chain has TRBV5-4 and TRBJ2-5; no firm D call. Trimming took off 5 bases at V and 0 bases at J, with 14 bases between the two ends. CDR1 and CDR2 (germline): SGHNT, YYREEE (reference sequence). This CDR3 spans 15 amino acids. Here the CDR3 DNA reads TGTGCCAGCAGTTTTTCCGAGTTGTACCAAGAGACCCAGTACTTC. Encoded protein: CASSFSELYQETQYF.

A remark on this clonotype: An end of the junction does not agree with germline; a read error may underlie this. This chain joins TRBV7-7 and TRBJ2-1; TRBD1 matches at 9 bases. This CDR3 has 13 residues. Germline loops: CDR1 SSHAT, CDR2 FNYEAQ (reference sequence). DNA of the CDR3: TGTGCTAGCAGCGCGAAGACAGGGGGGGAGCAGTTCTTC. Translated: CASSAKTGGEQFF.

Ten or more counts support this clonotype. The gene calls are TRBV18 and TRBJ2-7; D is possibly TRBD1 (6 bases). The germline V and J ends were trimmed by 6 bases and 3 bases, with 12 bases remaining between them. CDR1 and CDR2 from the germline V gene are KGHSH and LQKENI. This CDR3 has 13 residues. The CDR3 DNA sequence: TGTGCCAGCTCCCCGGGACACCACTACGAGCAGTACTTC. This sequence encodes CASSPGHHYEQYF. The full variable domain, its missing parts supplied by reference TRBV18 and TRBJ2-7, is NAGVMQNPRHLVRRRGQEARLRCSPMKGHSHVYWYRQLPEEGLKFMVYLQKENIIDESGMPKERFSAEFPKEGPSILRIQQVVRGDSAAYFCASSPGHHYEQYFGPGTRLTVT.

This chain joins TRBV6-2 or TRBV6-3 and TRBJ1-2; unclear D gene. The V end was cut by 6 bases, the J end by 5 bases, with 10 bases between. In germline, CDR1 is MNHEY, CDR2 SVGEGT. The CDR3 extends over 12 amino acids. For the CDR3, the DNA is TGTGCCAGCAGAGGATCGTCATATGGCTACACCTTC. Its translation is CASRGSSYGYTF.

This clonotype was counted a few times. The chain carries TRBV11-2 and TRBJ2-7; a possible D gene is TRBD2 (5 bases). V was shortened by 2 bases and J by 5 bases, with 10 bases between the two germline ends. This CDR3 comprises 13 residues. The germline V gene encodes CDR1 SGHAT and CDR2 FQNNGV. As DNA, the CDR3 is TGTGCCAGCAGCTTATTTCGAGGGAACGAGCAGTACTTC. Amino acids: CASSLFRGNEQYF.

This clonotype was picked up many times. CDR3 in amino acids: CASSKVREESTDTQYF. The CDR3 coding sequence is TGTGCCAGCAGCAAAGTCAGGGAGGAAAGCACAGATACGCAGTATTTT. The genes are TRBV21-1 and TRBJ2-3; TRBD2 is the table's D call and was not checked against the DNA. TRBV21-1 has pseudogene status. The CDR3 has 16 amino acids.

This clonotype was counted ten times or more. The genes are TRBV5-5 and TRBJ1-5; D is undetermined. The CDR3 extends over 13 amino acids. The germline V gene has CDR1 SGHKS and CDR2 YYEKEE (reference sequence). Between the trimmed V and J ends, which lost 0 bases and 4 bases, there was a span of 5 bases. In nucleotides, the CDR3 is TGTGCCAGCAGCTTGGGGGAGAATCAGCCCCAGCATTTT. Its protein product is CASSLGENQPQHF.

Many counts were recorded for this clonotype. The rearrangement links TRBV20-1 to TRBJ2-1; TRBD2 aligns across 11 bases. The CDR3 is made up of 14 amino acids. CDR1 DFQATT and CDR2 SNEGSKA come from the germline V gene (reference sequence). The V gene end was trimmed by 5 bases and the J gene end by 9 bases; junction bases not matched to a gene: 9. Here the CDR3 reads CSAPSSGGLSEQFF. The CDR3 bases are TGCAGTGCTCCGTCTAGCGGGGGGTTGAGTGAGCAGTTCTTC.